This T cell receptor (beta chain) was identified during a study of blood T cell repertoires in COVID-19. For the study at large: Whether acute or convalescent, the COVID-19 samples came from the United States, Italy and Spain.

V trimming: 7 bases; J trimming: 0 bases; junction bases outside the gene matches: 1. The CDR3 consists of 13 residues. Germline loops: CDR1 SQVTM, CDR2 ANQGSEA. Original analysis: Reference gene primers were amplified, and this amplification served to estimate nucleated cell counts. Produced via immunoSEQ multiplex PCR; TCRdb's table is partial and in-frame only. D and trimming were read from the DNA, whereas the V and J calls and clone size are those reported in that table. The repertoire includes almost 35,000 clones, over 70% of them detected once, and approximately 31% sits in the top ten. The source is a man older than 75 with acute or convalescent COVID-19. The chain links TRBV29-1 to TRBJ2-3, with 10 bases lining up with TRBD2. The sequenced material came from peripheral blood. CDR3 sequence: CSEAGGSTDTQYF. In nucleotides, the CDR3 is TGCAGCGAAGCGGGAGGGAGCACAGATACGCAGTATTTT.